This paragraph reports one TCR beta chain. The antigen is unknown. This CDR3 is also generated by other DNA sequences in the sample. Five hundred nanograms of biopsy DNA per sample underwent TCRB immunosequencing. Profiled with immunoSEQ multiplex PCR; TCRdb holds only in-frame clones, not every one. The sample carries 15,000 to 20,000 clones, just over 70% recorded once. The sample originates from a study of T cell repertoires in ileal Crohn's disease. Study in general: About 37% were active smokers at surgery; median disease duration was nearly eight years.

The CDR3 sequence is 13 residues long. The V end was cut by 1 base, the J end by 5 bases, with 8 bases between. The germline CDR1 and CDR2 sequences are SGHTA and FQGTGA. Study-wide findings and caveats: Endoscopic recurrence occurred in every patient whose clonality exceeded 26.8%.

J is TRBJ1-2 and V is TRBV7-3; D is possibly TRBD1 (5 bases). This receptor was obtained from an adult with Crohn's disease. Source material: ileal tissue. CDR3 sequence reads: CASSLNPGYGYTF. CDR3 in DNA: TGTGCCAGCAGCTTAAATCCAGGGTATGGCTACACCTTC. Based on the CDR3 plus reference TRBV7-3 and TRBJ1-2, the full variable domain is GAGVSQTPSNKVTEKGKYVELRCDPISGHTALYWYRQSLGQGPEFLIYFQGTGAADDSGLPNDRFFAVRPEGSVSTLKIQRTERGDSAVYLCASSLNPGYGYTFGSGTRLTVV.